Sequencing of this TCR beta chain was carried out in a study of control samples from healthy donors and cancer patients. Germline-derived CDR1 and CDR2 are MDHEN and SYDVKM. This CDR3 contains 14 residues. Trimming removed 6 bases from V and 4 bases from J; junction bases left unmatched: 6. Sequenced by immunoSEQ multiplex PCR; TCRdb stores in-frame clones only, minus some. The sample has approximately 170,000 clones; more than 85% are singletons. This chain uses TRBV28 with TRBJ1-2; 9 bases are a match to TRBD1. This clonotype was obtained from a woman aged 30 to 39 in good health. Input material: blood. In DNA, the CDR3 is TGTGCCAGCAGACAGGGGGCGCTTGGCTATGGCTACACCTTC. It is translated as CASRQGALGYGYTF.